This TCR beta chain was identified in a study of blood T cell repertoires in COVID-19 (dated by TCRdb to the early 2020s). General notes on the study: Samples from collaborators originated in the United States, Italy and Spain and spanned both the acute and convalescent phases of COVID-19. Samples were obtained from the ongoing ImmuneRACE study (first 160 participants) and from approximately 1,200 subjects provided by 6 global collaborators. The prospective study material was composed of cDNA or gDNA derived from T cells, B-cell-depleted T cells, or PBMCs. HLA class I and class II types, where available, came from metadata supplied by the sample provider rather than from assay-based typing. Subjects who had been exposed to COVID-19, were actively infected with it, or had recovered from it provided the deeply sampled blood TCRbeta repertoires that made up the dataset. The repertoires were made available in a free public database intended to serve as a resource for research on the immune response to SARS-CoV-2. Sample metadata almost always included a de-identified subject ID, COVID-19 status, age in years and sex.

Regarding this clone: Its antigen is unknown. The record has no base qualities; no much larger clone is one base away.

Overall study outcomes, separate from this receptor: The amount of clinical and demographic metadata varied by source and participant and was provided uncurated.

Whole blood was collected in K2EDTA tubes by collaborating institutions according to the institutions' own protocols. For TCRbeta analysis, collaborators shipped samples in one of three forms: frozen whole blood, isolated PBMCs, or DNA extracted from either of those sample types. The germline V gene specifies KGHSH as CDR1 and LQKENI as CDR2. V ends up 8 bases short and J 1 base short, with an unmatched junction base count of 6. The CDR3, cysteine through phenylalanine, is 14 amino acids long. Only CDR3 DNA remains: 42 bases, in frame from the first base. TCRbeta CDR3 regions were amplified from genomic DNA by means of the immunoSEQ Assay, a bias-controlled multiplex PCR. Regarding the original processing steps: The number of nucleated cells in each sample was estimated by amplification of reference gene primers within the assay. To quantify the absolute abundance of each unique TCRbeta CDR3 rearrangement, sequence reads were collapsed and filtered. For each sample, productive Simpson clonality was calculated as the square root of Simpson's diversity index across productive rearrangements. TCRdb's version of the immuneACCESS table is confined to in-frame rearrangements and falls short of the full clone set. An unresolved V gene accounts for under half of the shortfall where checked; the remainder is of unknown origin. V and J calls and clone size are those listed in that table; D and trimming were worked out from the DNA. The table for this sample lists approximately 270,000 clones; about 89% of them were counted only once. The ten largest clones add up to roughly 0.8% of the sample.

The TCR comes from a man aged 25 to 45 with acute or convalescent COVID-19. The sequenced material came from peripheral blood. The sequence links TRBV18 to TRBJ1-1; TRBD1 fits 8 bases in the junction. The CDR3 region reads CASNRQGRNTEAFF. The DNA sequence is TGTGCCAGCAACCGACAGGGGAGGAACACTGAAGCTTTCTTT.